This record covers a single TCR beta chain. Which antigen it targets is not known. No base quality values were provided; no much bigger clone lies one nucleotide off. CDR1 SQVTM and CDR2 ANQGSEA are derived from the germline V gene. The CDR3 has 13 amino acids, counting the end cysteine and phenylalanine. The DNA shown is the 39-base CDR3, in frame from base 1. The junction shows trimming of 4 bases on V and 5 bases on J, plus 15 bases between the germline ends. The sample originates from a study of blood T cells in healthy people across ages (dated by TCRdb to between 2015 and 2016). Study-level background: In model experiments, roughly one uniquely barcoded TCR beta cDNA molecule per two T cells was captured by template switching. To avoid experimental bias, donors of different ages were distributed randomly across sequencing lanes. Four age groups were formed from the donors: young (average about 15 years), middle-aged (approximately 39), aged (about 62) and long-lived (around 82). To track age-related changes in TCR beta repertoire diversity, the study relied on deep sequencing normalized with unique cDNA molecular identifiers. For two donors (one aged 18 to 29 and one aged 80 or older), the study analyzed two additional independent replicas of 1 million unique cDNA reads from the same blood draw.

The receptor library was made with 5' RACE. Sequencing relied on an Illumina HiSeq 2500. A second PCR of about 7 to 12 cycles was run with a J-beta primer mix and a sample-barcoded 5' primer. A unique molecular identifier was introduced onto each TCR beta cDNA molecule by a template-switch 5' adaptor carrying 12 random nucleotides. At least 3 million CDR3-containing paired-end reads were obtained from each sample. The Mint cDNA synthesis kit, primed by a TRBC-specific oligonucleotide, was used to synthesize first-strand cDNA from all RNA. All cDNA was treated with uracil-DNA glycosylase and then went through a first 18-cycle PCR with the universal primers M1SS and BC2_uni_R. In the paper's pipeline: For normalization, 1 million high-quality reads, each with a distinct molecular identifier, were randomly selected from each sample. Instead of being binned into consensus sequences, reads with shared molecular identifiers were discarded. MiTCR, set to a Q25 quality threshold and the strictest error-elimination algorithm, was used for CDR3 identification, clonotype clustering and error correction. A nonparametric unseen species model with Euler transformation was used to estimate lower-bound total TCR beta diversity. TCRdb ran its own pipeline on the public reads, namely fastp trimming at Q25 and MiXCR clone calling, and kept in-frame beta chains. Each record represents a unique CDR3 protein, reported with the most common genes and DNA among its rows. The V and J calls and clone size are TCRdb's, not the authors'. The sample records about 1,400,000 distinct CDR3 sequences, around two fifths of which are singletons. The biggest ten clones account for less than 8% of the sample.

The donors were some 39 Caucasian individuals from Russia, aged roughly 6 to 100 years, who were systemically healthy. Each donor gave about 9.8 milliliters of peripheral blood, drawn into EDTA-treated Vacutainer tubes. Ficoll-Paque density-gradient centrifugation was used to isolate PBMCs, with at least 7 million per sample. Total RNA was extracted from PBMCs with Trizol reagent, with at least 6 micrograms obtained per sample. Naive CD45RAhigh/CD27high T cell percentages were measured by flow cytometry on a PBMC aliquot from every donor. Broader findings and caveats from the paper: Compared with the aged group, more naive CD4+ T cells, fewer expanded clones and increased TCR diversity were shown by the long-lived group, suggesting age selection. Total diversity estimates from one million sequenced T cells were considered lower bounds and underestimates. A strong correlation was found between observed TCR beta diversity and the percentage of naive T cells measured by flow cytometry. As age increased, observed TCR beta diversity per million T cells dropped in a roughly linear way, and a significant reduction was already evident by age approximately 40. Because profiling used bulk unsorted PBMCs, naive and antigen-experienced compartments could not be compared conclusively. Because donor CMV infection status was unknown, age-related changes in expanded clonotypes were potentially confounded.

This sequence was found in a young woman in good health. The sequencing sample was made of blood. The rearranged chain carries TRBV29-1 and TRBJ2-7; the D segment cannot be called with confidence. The CDR3 sequence is CSVVNDISNEQYF. The DNA sequence is given as TGCAGCGTTGTAAATGACATTAGTAACGAGCAGTACTTC.